The present T cell receptor beta chain was sequenced within a study of blood T cell repertoires in COVID-19. As for the study in general: Acute and convalescent COVID-19 samples came from the United States, Italy and Spain. In each case, the material was cDNA or gDNA derived from T cells, B-cell-depleted T cells, or PBMCs.

Per the study methods: Amplification from reference gene primers served as the basis for estimated nucleated cell counts. TCRdb's table, derived via immunoSEQ multiplex PCR, lists solely in-frame clones and lacks some. The V and J calls and clone size are taken from that table; D and trimming were inferred from the DNA. The table shows 150,000 to 200,000 clones, with around 86% occurring only once. This sequence was found in a man aged 18 to 29 with acute or convalescent COVID-19. The source material was peripheral blood.

The CDR3: CASTFRGAGNTIYF. The CDR3 region has the DNA TGTGCCAGCACTTTCAGGGGAGCTGGAAACACCATATATTTT. The chain couples TRBV6-1 to TRBJ1-3; weak D call: TRBD1 (6 bases). This CDR3 has 14 residues. V was shortened by 7 bases and J by 2 bases, with 12 bases between the two germline ends. CDR1 and CDR2 (germline): MNHNS, SASEGT.